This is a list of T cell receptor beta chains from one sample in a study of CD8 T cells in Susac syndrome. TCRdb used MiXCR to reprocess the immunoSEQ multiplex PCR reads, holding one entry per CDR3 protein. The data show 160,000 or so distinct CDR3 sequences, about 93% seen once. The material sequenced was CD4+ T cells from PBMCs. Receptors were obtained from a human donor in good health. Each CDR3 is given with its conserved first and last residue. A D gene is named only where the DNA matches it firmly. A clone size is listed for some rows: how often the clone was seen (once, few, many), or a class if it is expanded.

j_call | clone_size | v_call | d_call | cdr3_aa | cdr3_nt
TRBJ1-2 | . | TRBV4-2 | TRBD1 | CASKDRSYGYTF | TGTGCCAGCAAGGACAGGAGCTATGGCTACACCTTC
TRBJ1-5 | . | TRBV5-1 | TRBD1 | CASSLGPRTGGNQPQHF | TGCGCCAGCAGCTTGGGACCTCGGACAGGCGGCAATCAGCCCCAGCATTTT
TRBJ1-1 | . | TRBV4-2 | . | CASSPQDRQGTEAFF | TGTGCCAGCAGCCCACAAGATCGCCAGGGGACTGAAGCTTTCTTT
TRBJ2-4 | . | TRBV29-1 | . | CSPWTLRGIAKNIQYF | TGCAGCCCGTGGACTCTGAGGGGGATAGCCAAAAACATTCAGTACTTC
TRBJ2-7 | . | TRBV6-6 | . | CASSPNTYEQYF | TGTGCCAGCAGTCCTAATACCTACGAGCAGTACTTC
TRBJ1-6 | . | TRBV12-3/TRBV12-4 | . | CASSHPDSPLHF | TGTGCCAGCAGCCACCCTGATTCACCCCTCCACTTT
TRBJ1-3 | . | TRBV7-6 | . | CASSPVLGSTIYF | TGTGCCAGCAGCCCGGTATTGGGAAGTACCATATATTTT
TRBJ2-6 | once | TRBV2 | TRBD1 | CASLGTDPGANVLTF | TGTGCCAGCCTAGGGACAGACCCCGGGGCCAACGTCCTGACTTTC
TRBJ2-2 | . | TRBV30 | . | CAWSITDTGELFF | TGTGCCTGGAGTATAACAGACACCGGGGAGCTGTTTTTT
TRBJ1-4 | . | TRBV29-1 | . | CSSGRGSGTNEKLFF | TGCAGCTCCGGGAGGGGGTCGGGGACTAATGAAAAACTGTTTTTT
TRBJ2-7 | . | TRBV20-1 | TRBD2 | CSASGEGRMRGRTPYEQYF | TGCAGTGCTAGCGGGGAGGGCCGAATGAGGGGACGGACCCCCTACGAGCAGTACTTC
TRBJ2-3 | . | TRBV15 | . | CATSSWTTSTDTQYF | TGTGCCACCAGCAGTTGGACTACTAGCACAGATACGCAGTATTTT
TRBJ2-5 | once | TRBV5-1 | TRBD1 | CASSSGQGDLETQYF | TGCGCCAGCAGCTCCGGACAGGGGGATTTAGAGACCCAGTACTTC
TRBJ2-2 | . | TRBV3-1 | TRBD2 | CASSLYKVAGGTGELFF | TGTGCCAGCAGCCTCTACAAGGTAGCGGGGGGCACCGGGGAGCTGTTTTTT
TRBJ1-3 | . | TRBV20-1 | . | CSAAGGGRTGNTIYF | TGCAGTGCCGCCGGAGGGGGACGTACAGGAAACACCATATATTTT
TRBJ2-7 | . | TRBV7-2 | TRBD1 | CASSLATGGFYEQYF | TGTGCCAGCAGCCTAGCGACAGGGGGCTTCTACGAGCAGTACTTC
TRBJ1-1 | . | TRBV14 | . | CASSQDLPGHKNTEAFF | TGTGCCAGCAGCCAAGATTTACCGGGACACAAGAACACTGAAGCTTTCTTT
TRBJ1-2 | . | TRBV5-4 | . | CASSWDFYGYTF | TGTGCCAGCAGTTGGGACTTCTATGGCTACACCTTC
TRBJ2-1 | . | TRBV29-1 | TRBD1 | CSVARGPNEQFF | TGCAGCGTTGCCAGGGGGCCCAATGAGCAGTTCTTC
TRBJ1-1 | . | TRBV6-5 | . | CASSSAHTLNTEAFF | TGTGCCAGCAGTTCTGCGCATACTTTGAACACTGAAGCTTTCTTT
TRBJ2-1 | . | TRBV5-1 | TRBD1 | CASSMGTGGMNEQFF | TGCGCCAGCAGCATGGGGACAGGGGGTATGAATGAGCAGTTCTTC
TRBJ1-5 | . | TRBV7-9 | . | CASSTQGSQPQHF | TGTGCCAGCAGCACCCAGGGGAGTCAGCCCCAGCATTTT
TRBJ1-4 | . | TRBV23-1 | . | CASSQWQGDNEKLFF | TGCGCCAGCAGTCAATGGCAAGGTGATAATGAAAAACTGTTTTTT
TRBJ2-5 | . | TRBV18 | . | CASSPNVHDGVGEETQYF | TGTGCCAGCTCACCAAATGTCCATGATGGGGTTGGCGAAGAGACCCAGTACTTC
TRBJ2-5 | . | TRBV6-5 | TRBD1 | CASSRTGVFMETQYF | TGTGCCAGCAGTCGGACAGGGGTATTCATGGAGACCCAGTACTTC
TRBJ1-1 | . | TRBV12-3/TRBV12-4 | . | CASSLTGRTEAFF | TGTGCCAGCAGTTTAACAGGGCGGACTGAAGCTTTCTTT
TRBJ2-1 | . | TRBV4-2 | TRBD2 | CASSQHSGGASNEQFF | TGTGCCAGCAGCCAGCATAGCGGGGGGGCGAGCAATGAGCAGTTCTTC
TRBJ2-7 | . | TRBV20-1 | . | CSAPDKTYEQYF | TGCAGTGCACCGGACAAGACCTACGAGCAGTACTTC
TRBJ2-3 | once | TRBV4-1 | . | CASSQVDTQYF | TGCGCCAGCAGCCAGGTAGATACGCAGTATTTT
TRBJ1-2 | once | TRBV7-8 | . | CAAGAGANYGYTF | TGTGCCGCGGGGGCAGGGGCTAACTATGGCTACACCTTC
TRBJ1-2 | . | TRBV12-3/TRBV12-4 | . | CASSLHQGSNYGYTF | TGTGCCAGCAGTTTACATCAGGGATCAAACTATGGCTACACCTTC
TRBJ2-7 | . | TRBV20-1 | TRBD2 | CSATGLAGTYEQYF | TGCAGTGCTACAGGACTAGCGGGGACCTACGAGCAGTACTTC
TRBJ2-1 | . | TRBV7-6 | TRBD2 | CASSPSPRLAGGHEQFF | TGTGCCAGCAGCCCCAGCCCCCGACTAGCGGGGGGGCATGAGCAGTTCTTC
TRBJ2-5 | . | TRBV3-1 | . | CASSLGRYQETQYF | TGTGCCAGCAGCCTTGGACGGTACCAAGAGACCCAGTACTTC
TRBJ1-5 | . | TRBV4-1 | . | CASSLITGGNQPQHF | TGCGCCAGCAGCCTTATAACGGGGGGCAATCAGCCCCAGCATTTT
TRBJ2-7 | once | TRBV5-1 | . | CASSLESLGEQYF | TGCGCCAGCAGCTTGGAAAGTTTAGGGGAGCAGTACTTC
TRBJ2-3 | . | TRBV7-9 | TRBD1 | CASSRGQDSTDTQYF | TGTGCCAGCAGCCGGGGACAGGATAGCACAGATACGCAGTATTTT
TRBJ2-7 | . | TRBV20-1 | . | CSARIAGTGEQYF | TGCAGTGCTAGAATTGCGGGTACGGGAGAGCAGTACTTC
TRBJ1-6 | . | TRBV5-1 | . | CASSSGDTYNSPLHF | TGCGCCAGCAGCTCAGGGGACACTTATAATTCACCCCTCCACTTT
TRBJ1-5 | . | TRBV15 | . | CATSRANYGDSNQPQHF | TGTGCCACCAGCAGAGCCAACTACGGGGATAGCAATCAGCCCCAGCATTTT
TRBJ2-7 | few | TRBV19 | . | CASGGSYEQYF | TGTGCCAGCGGGGGCTCCTACGAGCAGTACTTC
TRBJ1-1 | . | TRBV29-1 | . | CSVDREGNTEAFF | TGCAGCGTTGATAGGGAGGGAAACACTGAAGCTTTCTTT
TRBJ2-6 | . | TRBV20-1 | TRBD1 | CSASSGGYSGANVLTF | TGCAGTGCTTCGTCAGGGGGTTACTCTGGGGCCAACGTCCTGACTTTC
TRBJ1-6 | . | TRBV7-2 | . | CASSLRQADNSPLHF | TGTGCCAGCAGCTTACGACAGGCGGACAATTCACCCCTCCACTTT
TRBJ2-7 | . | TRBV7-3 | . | CASSLTPGLLSYEQYF | TGTGCCAGCAGCTTAACCCCGGGATTGCTCTCCTACGAGCAGTACTTC
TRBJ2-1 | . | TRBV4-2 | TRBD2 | CASSQESSGGPYNEQFF | TGTGCCAGCAGCCAAGAGAGTAGCGGGGGCCCATACAATGAGCAGTTCTTC
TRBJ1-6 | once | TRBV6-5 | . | CASSRVNSPLHF | TGTGCCAGCAGCAGGGTTAATTCACCCCTCCACTTT
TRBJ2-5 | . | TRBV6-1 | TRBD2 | CASSGTGTSGETQYF | TGTGCCAGCAGTGGAACCGGGACTAGCGGAGAGACCCAGTACTTC